The text below deals with one TCR beta chain. The target antigen is unknown. This sample stems from a study of shared clonotypes between healthy human individuals. The study's findings and limits: In contrast to clonotypes shared by all four donors, non-shared clonotypes had lower generation probabilities. Owing to a small donor count, the genetic and exposure-history diversity represented was limited.

Germline CDR1 reads PRHDT; CDR2 reads FYEKMQ (reference sequence). CDR3 size: 12 residues. The ends were cut back, 1 base at V and 8 bases at J, with 6 bases in the middle. The data were produced by immunoSEQ multiplex PCR, yet TCRdb's version contains in-frame clones alone and is incomplete. The table includes over a million clones, about four fifths detected once. The chain couples TRBV13 to TRBJ2-1; D gene unclear. This sequence was found in a man aged 18 to 35 in good health. Some clones in this sample may be carry-over from other donors' samples. Material for sequencing was memory CD4+ T cells from PBMCs. Subset given: CD45RA-negative fraction. CDR3 nucleotide sequence: TGTGCCAGCAGCTTAGACACACATGAGCAGTTCTTC. It specifies CASSLDTHEQFF.